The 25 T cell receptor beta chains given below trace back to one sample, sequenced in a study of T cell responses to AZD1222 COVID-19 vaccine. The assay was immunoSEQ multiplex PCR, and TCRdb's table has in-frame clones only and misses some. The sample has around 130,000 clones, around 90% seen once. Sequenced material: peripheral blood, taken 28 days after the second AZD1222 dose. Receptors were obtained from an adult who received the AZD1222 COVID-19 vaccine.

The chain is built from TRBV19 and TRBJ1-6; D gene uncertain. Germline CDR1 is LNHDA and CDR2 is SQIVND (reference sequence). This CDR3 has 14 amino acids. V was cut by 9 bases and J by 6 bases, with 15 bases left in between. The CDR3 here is CASRSSSGNSPLHF. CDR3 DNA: TGTGCCAGCCGTTCGTCCAGCGGTAATTCACCCCTCCACTTT.

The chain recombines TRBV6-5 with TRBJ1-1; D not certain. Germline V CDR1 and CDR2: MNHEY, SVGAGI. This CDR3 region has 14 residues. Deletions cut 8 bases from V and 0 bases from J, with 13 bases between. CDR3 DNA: TGTGCCAGCCGCAAAAGTGGAATGAACACTGAAGCTTTCTTT. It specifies CASRKSGMNTEAFF.

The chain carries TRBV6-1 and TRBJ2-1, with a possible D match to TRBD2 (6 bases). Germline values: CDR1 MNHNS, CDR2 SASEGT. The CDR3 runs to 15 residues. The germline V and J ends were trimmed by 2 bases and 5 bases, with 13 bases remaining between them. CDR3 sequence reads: CASSELARWDNEQFF. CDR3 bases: TGTGCCAGCAGTGAACTAGCGAGGTGGGACAATGAGCAGTTCTTC.

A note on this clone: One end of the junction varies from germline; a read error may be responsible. The CDR3 loop is CASSPRAQGLGQPQHF. The DNA of the CDR3 is TGTGCCAGCTCTCCACGGGCCCAGGGGTTAGGCCAGCCCCAGCATTTT. The chain has TRBV18 and TRBJ1-5; TRBD1 might be the D (6 bases). The CDR3 is 16 residues long. Germline CDR1 KGHSH, CDR2 LQKENI. The whole variable domain, filled in from reference TRBV18 and TRBJ1-5, reads NAGVMQNPRHLVRRRGQEARLRCSPMKGHSHVYWYRQLPEEGLKFMVYLQKENIIDESGMPKERFSAEFPKEGPSILRIQQVVRGDSAAYFCASSPRAQGLGQPQHFGDGTRLSIL.

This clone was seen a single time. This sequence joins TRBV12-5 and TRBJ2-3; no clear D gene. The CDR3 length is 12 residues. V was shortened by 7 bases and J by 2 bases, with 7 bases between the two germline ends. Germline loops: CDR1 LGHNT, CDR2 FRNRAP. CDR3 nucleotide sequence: TGTGCTAGTGAACAGAACACAGATACGCAGTATTTT. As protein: CASEQNTDTQYF.

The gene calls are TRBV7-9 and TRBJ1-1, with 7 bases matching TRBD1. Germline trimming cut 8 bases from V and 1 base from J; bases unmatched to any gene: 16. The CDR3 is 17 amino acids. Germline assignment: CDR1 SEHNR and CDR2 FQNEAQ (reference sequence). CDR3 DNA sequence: TGTGCCAGCTCTCCCCGACGGGACAGACTTACGAACACTGAAGCTTTCTTT. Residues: CASSPRRDRLTNTEAFF.

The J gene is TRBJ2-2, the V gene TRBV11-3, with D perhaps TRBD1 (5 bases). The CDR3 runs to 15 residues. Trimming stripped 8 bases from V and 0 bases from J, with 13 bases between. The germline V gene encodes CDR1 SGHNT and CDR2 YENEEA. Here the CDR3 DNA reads TGTGCCAGCTGCCGACAGTCGGCGAACACCGGGGAGCTGTTTTTT. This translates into CASCRQSANTGELFF.

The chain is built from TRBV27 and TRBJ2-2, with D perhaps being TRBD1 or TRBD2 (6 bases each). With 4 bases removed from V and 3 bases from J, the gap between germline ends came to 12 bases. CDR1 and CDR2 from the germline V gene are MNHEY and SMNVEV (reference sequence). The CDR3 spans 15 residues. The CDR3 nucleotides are TGTGCCAGCAGTTCAAGGGGGGCTGACACCGGGGAGCTGTTTTTT. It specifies CASSSRGADTGELFF.

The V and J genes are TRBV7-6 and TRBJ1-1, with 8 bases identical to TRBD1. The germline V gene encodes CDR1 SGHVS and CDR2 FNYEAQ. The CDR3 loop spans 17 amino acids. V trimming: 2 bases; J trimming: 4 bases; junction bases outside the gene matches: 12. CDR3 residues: CASSLFIIGQGGTEAFF. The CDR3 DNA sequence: TGTGCCAGCAGCTTATTTATCATCGGACAGGGCGGCACTGAAGCTTTCTTT.

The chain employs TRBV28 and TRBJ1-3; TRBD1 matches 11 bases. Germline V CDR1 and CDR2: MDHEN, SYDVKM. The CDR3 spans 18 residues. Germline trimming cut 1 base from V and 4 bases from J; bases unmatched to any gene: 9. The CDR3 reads CASSLSGQGASRGNTIYF. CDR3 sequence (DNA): TGTGCCAGCAGTTTATCAGGACAGGGGGCGTCAAGAGGAAACACCATATATTTT.

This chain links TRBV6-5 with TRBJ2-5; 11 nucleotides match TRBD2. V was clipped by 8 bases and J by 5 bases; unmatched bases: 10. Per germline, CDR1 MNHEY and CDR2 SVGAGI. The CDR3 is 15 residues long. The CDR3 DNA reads TGTGCCAGCTCGACTAGCGGGGAAGTCCGTGAGACCCAGTACTTC. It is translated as CASSTSGEVRETQYF.

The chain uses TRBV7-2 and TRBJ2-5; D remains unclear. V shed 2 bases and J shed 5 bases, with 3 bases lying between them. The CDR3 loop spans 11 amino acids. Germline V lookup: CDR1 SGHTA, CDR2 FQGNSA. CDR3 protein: CASSLYETQYF. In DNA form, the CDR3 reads TGTGCCAGCAGCTTATACGAGACCCAGTACTTC.

The CDR3 coding sequence is TGTGCCAGCAGCCGGACAGGGGGGGAAGAGACCCAGTACTTC. The encoded protein is CASSRTGGEETQYF. This chain connects TRBV7-9 to TRBJ2-5, with TRBD1 matching over 10 bases. V trimming: 5 bases; J trimming: 3 bases; junction bases outside the gene matches: 3. CDR3 length: 14 amino acids. The germline CDR1 and CDR2 sequences are SEHNR and FQNEAQ (reference sequence).

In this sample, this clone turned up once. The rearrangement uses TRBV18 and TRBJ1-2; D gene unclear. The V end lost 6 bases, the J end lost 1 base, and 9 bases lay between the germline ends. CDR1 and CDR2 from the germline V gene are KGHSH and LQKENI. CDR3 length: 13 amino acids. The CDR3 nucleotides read TGTGCCAGCTCCGCCATCCTTAACTATGGCTACACCTTC. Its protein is CASSAILNYGYTF.

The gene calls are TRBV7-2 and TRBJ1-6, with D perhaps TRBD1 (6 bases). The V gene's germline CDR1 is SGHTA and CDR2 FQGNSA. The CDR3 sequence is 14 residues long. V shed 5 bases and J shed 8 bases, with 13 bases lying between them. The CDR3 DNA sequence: TGTGCCAGCAGCAACAGGGTTCGAGATTCACCCCTCCACTTT. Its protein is CASSNRVRDSPLHF.

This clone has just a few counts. In nucleotides, the CDR3 is TGTGCCAGTTCAGGTCCTAACTATGGCTACACCTTC. Encoded protein: CASSGPNYGYTF. The chain links TRBV6-5 to TRBJ1-2; D not resolved. Trimming shortened V by 9 bases and J by 0 bases, and 8 bases separated the two germline ends. Germline CDR1 and CDR2: MNHEY and SVGAGI. The CDR3 spans 12 residues.

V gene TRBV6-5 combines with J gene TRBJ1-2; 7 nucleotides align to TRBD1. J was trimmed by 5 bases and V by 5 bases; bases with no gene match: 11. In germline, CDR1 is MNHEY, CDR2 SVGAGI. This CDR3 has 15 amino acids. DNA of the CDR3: TGTGCCAGCAGTCCTACGACAGGGACGGGGTATGGCTACACCTTC. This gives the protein CASSPTTGTGYGYTF.

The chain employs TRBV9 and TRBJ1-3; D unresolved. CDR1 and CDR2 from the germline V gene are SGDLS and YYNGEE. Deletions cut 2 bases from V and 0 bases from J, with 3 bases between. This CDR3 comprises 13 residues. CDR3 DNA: TGTGCCAGCAGCGTGGACTCTGGAAACACCATATATTTT. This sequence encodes CASSVDSGNTIYF.

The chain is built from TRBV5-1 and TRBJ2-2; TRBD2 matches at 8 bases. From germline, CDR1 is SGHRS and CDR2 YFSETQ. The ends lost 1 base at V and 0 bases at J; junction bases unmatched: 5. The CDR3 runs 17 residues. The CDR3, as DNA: TGCGCCAGCAGCTTGAGGGCTAGCGGGCCGAACACCGGGGAGCTGTTTTTT. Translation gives CASSLRASGPNTGELFF.

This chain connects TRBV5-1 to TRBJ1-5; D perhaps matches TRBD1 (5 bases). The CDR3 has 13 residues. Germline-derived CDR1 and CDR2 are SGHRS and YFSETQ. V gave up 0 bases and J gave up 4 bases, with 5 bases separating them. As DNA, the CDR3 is TGCGCCAGCAGCTTGGGACAGAATCAGCCCCAGCATTTT. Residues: CASSLGQNQPQHF.

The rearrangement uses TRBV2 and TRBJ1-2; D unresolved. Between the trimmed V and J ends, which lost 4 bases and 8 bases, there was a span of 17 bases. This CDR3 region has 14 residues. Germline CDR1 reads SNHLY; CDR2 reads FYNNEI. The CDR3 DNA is TGTGCCAGCAGTGCTCAGATTTGGGGAGACGGCTACACCTTC. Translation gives CASSAQIWGDGYTF.

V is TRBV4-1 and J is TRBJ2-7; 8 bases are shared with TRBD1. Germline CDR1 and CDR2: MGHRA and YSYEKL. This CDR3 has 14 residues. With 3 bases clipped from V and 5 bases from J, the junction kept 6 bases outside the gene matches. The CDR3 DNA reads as TGCGCCAGCAGCCACGCCAGGGGGCGCGACGAGCAGTACTTC. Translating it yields CASSHARGRDEQYF.

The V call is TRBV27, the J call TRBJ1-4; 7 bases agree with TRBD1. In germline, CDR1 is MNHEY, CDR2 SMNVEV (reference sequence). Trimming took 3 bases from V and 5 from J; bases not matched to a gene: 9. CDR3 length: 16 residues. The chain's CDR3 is CASSFLGTVGNEKLFF. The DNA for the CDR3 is TGTGCCAGCAGTTTCCTGGGGACAGTGGGAAATGAAAAACTGTTTTTT.

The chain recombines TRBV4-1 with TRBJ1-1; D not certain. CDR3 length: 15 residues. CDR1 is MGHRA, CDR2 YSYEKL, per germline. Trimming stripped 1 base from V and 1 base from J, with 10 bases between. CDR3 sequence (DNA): TGCGCCAGCAGCCAAGTGATCTCAGAGAACACTGAAGCTTTCTTT. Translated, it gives CASSQVISENTEAFF.

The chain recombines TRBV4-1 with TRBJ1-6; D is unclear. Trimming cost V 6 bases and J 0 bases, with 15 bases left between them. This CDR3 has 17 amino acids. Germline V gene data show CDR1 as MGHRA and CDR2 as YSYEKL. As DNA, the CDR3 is TGCGCCAGCAGACAGTCTTTTCCAAGCTCCTATAATTCACCCCTCCACTTT. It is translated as CASRQSFPSSYNSPLHF.